This T cell receptor (beta chain) was profiled in a study of a mutant IDH1 vaccine in newly diagnosed glioma. Study-wide context: Patients underwent eight vaccinations, which took place in weeks 1, 3, 5, 7, 11, 15, 19 and 23.

Of note for this clone: Its specificity is not known.

Produced via immunoSEQ multiplex PCR; TCRdb's table is partial and in-frame only. The repertoire holds roughly 120,000 clones, with over 75% as singletons. The sample's time point: week 11, during vaccination. Each dose of the vaccine consisted of 300 ug of mutant IDH1 20-mer peptide, with topical imiquimod. Astrocytomas that were new, WHO grade 3 or 4, IDH1-mutant and ATRX-lost were present in the donors. Trimming at V came to 1 base and at J to 5 bases, leaving 6 bases not matched to a gene. Germline assignment: CDR1 KGHSH and CDR2 LQKENI. CDR3 size: 15 residues. The sequenced sample was PBMCs, obtained from a glioma patient whose treatment included an IDH1 peptide vaccine. The V call is TRBV18, the J call TRBJ2-7; 9 nucleotides align to TRBD1. This clonotype was sampled from a middle-aged man with glioma. The CDR3 loop is CASSPRNRGLHEQYF. DNA of the CDR3: TGTGCCAGCTCACCACGGAACAGGGGGCTTCACGAGCAGTACTTC. Using reference TRBV18 and TRBJ2-7 for the parts outside the CDR3, the full variable domain is NAGVMQNPRHLVRRRGQEARLRCSPMKGHSHVYWYRQLPEEGLKFMVYLQKENIIDESGMPKERFSAEFPKEGPSILRIQQVVRGDSAAYFCASSPRNRGLHEQYFGPGTRLTVT.